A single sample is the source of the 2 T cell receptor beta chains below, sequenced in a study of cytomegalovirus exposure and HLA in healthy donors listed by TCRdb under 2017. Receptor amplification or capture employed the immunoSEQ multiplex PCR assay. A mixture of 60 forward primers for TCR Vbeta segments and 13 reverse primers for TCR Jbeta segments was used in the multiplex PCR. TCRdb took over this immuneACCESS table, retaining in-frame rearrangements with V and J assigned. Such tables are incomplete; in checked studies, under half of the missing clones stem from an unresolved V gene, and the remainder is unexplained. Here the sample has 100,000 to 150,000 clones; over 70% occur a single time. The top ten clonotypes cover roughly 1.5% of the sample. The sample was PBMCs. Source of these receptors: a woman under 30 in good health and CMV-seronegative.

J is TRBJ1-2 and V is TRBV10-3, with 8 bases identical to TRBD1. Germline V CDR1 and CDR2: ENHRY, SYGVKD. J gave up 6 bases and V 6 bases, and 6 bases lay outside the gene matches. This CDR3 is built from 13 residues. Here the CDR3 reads CAIREDRADGYTF. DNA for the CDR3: TGTGCCATCAGGGAGGACAGGGCGGATGGCTACACCTTC.

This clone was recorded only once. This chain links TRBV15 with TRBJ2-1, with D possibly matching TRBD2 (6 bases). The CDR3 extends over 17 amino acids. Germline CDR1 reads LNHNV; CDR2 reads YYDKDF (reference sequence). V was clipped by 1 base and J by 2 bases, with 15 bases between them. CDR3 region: CATSRGVGDSAYNEQFF. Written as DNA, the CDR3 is TGTGCCACCAGCAGAGGGGTGGGGGACTCCGCCTACAATGAGCAGTTCTTC.